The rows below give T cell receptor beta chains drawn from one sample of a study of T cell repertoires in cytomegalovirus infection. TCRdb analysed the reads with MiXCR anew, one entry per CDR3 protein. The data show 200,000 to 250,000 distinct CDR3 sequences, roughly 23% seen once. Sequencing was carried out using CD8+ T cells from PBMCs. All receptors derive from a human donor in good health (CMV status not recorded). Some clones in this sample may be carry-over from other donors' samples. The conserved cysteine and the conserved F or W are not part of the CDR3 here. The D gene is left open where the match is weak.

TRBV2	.	ASSGTVISNQPQH
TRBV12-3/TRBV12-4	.	ASSLAGVWDTQY
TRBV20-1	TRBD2	SARDILGLAETQY
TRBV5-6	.	ASSWGTEQF
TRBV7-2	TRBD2	ASSLATSGAYTDTQY
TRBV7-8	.	ASSARGYLTGELF
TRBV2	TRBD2	ASSDPSGTYEQY
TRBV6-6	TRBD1	ASSRPRGDREQETQY
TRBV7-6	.	ASSLKGRYEQY
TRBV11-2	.	ASSLGGLVSYEQY
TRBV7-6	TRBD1	ASSALGDRGFYEQY
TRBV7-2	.	ASSQTFADEQF
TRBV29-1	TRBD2	SVDRGGPRSYNEQF
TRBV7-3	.	ASSFAGATEETQY
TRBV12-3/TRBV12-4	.	ASSPSGLDTQY
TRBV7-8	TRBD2	ASSLAAGGTSYEQY
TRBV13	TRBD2	ASSPRLAGGENEQF
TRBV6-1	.	ASSSTGSGTEAF
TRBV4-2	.	ASSSALMMGYT
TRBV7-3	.	ASSSTPLGGYT
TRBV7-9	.	ASSLGGLSTDTQY